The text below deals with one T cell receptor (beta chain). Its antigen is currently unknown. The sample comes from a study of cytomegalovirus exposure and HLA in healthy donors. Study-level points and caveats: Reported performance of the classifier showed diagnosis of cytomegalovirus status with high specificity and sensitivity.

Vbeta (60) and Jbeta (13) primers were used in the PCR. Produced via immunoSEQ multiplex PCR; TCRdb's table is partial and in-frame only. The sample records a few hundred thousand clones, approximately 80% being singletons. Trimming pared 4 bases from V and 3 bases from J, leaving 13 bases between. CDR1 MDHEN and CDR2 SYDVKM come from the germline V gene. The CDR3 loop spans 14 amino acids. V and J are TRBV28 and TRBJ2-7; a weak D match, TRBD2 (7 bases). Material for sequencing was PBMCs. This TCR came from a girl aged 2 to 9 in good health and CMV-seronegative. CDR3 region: CASSWGGESYEQYF. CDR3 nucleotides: TGTGCCAGCAGTTGGGGGGGCGAAAGCTACGAGCAGTACTTC.